The following is a T cell receptor beta chain sequence with its context. The data were taken from a study of blood T cell repertoires in COVID-19. Study at large: The study drew acute and convalescent COVID-19 samples from the United States, Italy and Spain. T cells, B-cell-depleted T cells, or PBMCs provided the cDNA or gDNA that served as material.

V shed 5 bases and J shed 3 bases, with 14 bases lying between them. Germline CDR1 is MNHEY and CDR2 is SMNVEV (reference sequence). The CDR3 is 14 residues long. Sequenced by immunoSEQ multiplex PCR; TCRdb stores in-frame clones only, minus some. The data show over 55,000 clones, around 90% seen once. This TCR came from a man aged 55 to 70 with acute or convalescent COVID-19. Source material: peripheral blood. V and J are TRBV27 and TRBJ2-7; a possible D gene is TRBD1 (6 bases). The CDR3: CASSQRTDFYEQYF. As DNA, the CDR3 is TGTGCCAGCAGTCAACGGACAGATTTCTACGAGCAGTACTTC.